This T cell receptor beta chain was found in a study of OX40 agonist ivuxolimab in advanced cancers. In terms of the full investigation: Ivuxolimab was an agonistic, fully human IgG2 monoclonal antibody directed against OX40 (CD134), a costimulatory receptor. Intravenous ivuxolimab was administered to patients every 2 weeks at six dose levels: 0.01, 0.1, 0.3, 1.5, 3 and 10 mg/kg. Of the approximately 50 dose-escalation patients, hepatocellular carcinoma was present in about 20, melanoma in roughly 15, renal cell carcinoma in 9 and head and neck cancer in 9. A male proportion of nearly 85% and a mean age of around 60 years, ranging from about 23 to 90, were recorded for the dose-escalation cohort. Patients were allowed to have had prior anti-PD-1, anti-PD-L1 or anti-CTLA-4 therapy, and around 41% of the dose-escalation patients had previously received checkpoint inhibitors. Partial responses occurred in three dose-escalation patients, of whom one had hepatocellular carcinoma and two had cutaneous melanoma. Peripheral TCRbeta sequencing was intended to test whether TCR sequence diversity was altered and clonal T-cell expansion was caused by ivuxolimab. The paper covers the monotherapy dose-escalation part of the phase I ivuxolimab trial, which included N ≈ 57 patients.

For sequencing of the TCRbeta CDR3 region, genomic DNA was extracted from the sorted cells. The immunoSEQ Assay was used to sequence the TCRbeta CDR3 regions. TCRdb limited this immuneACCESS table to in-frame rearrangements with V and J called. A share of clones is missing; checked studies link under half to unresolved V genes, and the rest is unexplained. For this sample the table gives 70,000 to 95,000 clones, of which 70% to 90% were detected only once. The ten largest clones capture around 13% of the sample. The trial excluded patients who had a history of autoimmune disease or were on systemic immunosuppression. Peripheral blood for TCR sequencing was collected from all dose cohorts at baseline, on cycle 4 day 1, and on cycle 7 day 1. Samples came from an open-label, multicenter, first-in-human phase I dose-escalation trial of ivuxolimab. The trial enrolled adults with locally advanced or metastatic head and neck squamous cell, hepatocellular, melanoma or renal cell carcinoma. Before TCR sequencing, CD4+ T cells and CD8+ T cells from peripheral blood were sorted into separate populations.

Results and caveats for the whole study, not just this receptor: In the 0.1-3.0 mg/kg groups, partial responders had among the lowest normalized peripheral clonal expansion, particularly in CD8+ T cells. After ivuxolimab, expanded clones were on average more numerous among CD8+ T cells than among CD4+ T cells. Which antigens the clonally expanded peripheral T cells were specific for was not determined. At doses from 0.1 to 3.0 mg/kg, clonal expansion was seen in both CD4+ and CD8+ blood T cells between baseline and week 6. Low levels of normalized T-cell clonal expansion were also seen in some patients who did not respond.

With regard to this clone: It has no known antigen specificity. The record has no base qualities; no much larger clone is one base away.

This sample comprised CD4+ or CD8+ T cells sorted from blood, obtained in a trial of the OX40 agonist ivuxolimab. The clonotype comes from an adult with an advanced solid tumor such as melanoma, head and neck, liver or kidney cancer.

The DNA is TGTGCCAGCAGTGATGAGCAGTACTTC. This encodes CASSDEQYF. The chain was built from TRBV6-5 and TRBJ2-7; there is no confident call for the D gene. Including the terminal cysteine and phenylalanine, the CDR3 comprises 9 residues. The read is trimmed to its CDR3 DNA, 27 bases read in frame from base 1. The germline V gene yields MNHEY for CDR1 and SVGAGI for CDR2. V and J lose 5 bases and 7 bases, and a span of 3 bases separates them.